This TCR beta chain came from a study of blood T cells in healthy people across ages. Study-wide results and limits: Roughly linearly, TCR beta diversity per million T cells fell as age increased.

Per sample, extraction of total RNA gave at least 6 micrograms in every case. Concerning this clonotype: Its target is unknown.

The CDR3 sequence is 13 residues long. The V end lost 5 bases, the J end lost 1 base, and 9 bases lay between the germline ends. Germline V gene data show CDR1 as MNHEY and CDR2 as SVGAGI. It was with a sample-barcoded 5' primer and a J-beta primer mix that a second PCR of roughly 6 to 12 cycles was run. In TCRdb, the 5' RACE reads were re-called with MiXCR into one record per CDR3 protein. The data hold about 1.4 million distinct CDR3 sequences, with 55% to 75% observed a single time. The V gene is TRBV6-5, the J gene TRBJ2-7; the D gene is possibly TRBD1 (5 bases). The material sequenced was blood. The sequence was collected from a man aged 18 to 35 in good health. CDR3 sequence reads: CASSADRSYEQYF. CDR3 nucleotides: TGTGCCAGCAGTGCCGACAGATCCTACGAGCAGTACTTC.